Here is one T cell receptor (beta chain) with its context. The sample is drawn from a study of CD8 T cells in Susac syndrome. High-throughput TCR beta sequencing covered peripheral CD8+ and CD4+ T cells. An amount of RNA that ranged from roughly 0.5 to 1 ug was reverse transcribed with random hexamers. TCRdb itself ran the immunoSEQ multiplex PCR reads through MiXCR, one entry per CDR3 protein. Here the sample spans 110,000 to 150,000 distinct CDR3 sequences, 95% being singletons. The V end was cut by 4 bases, the J end by 4 bases, with 14 bases between. The CDR3 covers 15 residues. Germline V gene data show CDR1 as LGHDT and CDR2 as YNNKEL (reference sequence).

The specimen sequenced was CD4+ T cells from PBMCs. The origin of this receptor is a human donor with Susac syndrome. V usage is TRBV3-1 and J usage is TRBJ1-5; D is undetermined. This chain's CDR3 is CASSPGGVRNQPQHF. DNA of the CDR3: TGTGCCAGCAGCCCCGGAGGCGTAAGAAATCAGCCCCAGCATTTT.